Presented here are 29 T cell receptor beta chains from one specimen sequenced in a study of long-term antiretroviral therapy in people with HIV. The run of the v3.0 immunoSEQ assay was at survey level. Clones were sequenced by immunoSEQ multiplex PCR, and TCRdb holds only the in-frame ones, with some missing. The sample has 15,000 to 20,000 clones, about 95% seen once. This specimen consisted of unsorted PBMCs, obtained nearly 6.5 years after starting antiretroviral therapy. Source of these receptors: a woman aged 50 to 60 with HIV.

J is TRBJ2-1 and V is TRBV7-9, with a possible D match to TRBD2 (6 bases). The V gene lost 0 bases and the J gene lost 5 bases, with 8 bases spanning the gap. This CDR3 is 14 amino acids long. Germline CDR1 is SEHNR and CDR2 is FQNEAQ (reference sequence). CDR3 sequence (DNA): TGTGCCAGCAGCTTAGCCGGCGGGGACAATGAGCAGTTCTTC. Residues: CASSLAGGDNEQFF.

This chain links TRBV19 with TRBJ1-1; 7 bases fit TRBD1. J was trimmed by 5 bases and V by 5 bases; bases with no gene match: 14. The germline gives CDR1 LNHDA, CDR2 SQIVND (reference sequence). The CDR3 length is 16 residues. This CDR3 reads CASSPGEQGTGTEAFF. DNA of the CDR3: TGTGCCAGTAGTCCCGGGGAACAGGGGACGGGAACTGAAGCTTTCTTT.

V and J are TRBV28 and TRBJ2-7; weak D call: TRBD1 (6 bases). Trimming took 10 bases from V and 4 from J, leaving 14 bases between them. Germline V CDR1 and CDR2: MDHEN, SYDVKM. This CDR3 has 12 amino acids. For the CDR3, the DNA is TGTGCCATAAAAGGGGGTACGTACGAGCAGTACTTC. It specifies CAIKGGTYEQYF. The complete variable domain, with remaining parts taken from reference TRBV28 and TRBJ2-7, reads DVKVTQSSRYLVKRTGEKVFLECVQDMDHENMFWYRQDPGLGLRLIYFSYDVKMKEKGDIPEGYSVSREKKERFSLILESASTNQTSMYLCAIKGGTYEQYFGPGTRLTVT.

This sequence joins TRBV21-1 and TRBJ2-7; the D call TRBD2 from the table was never checked on the DNA. TRBV21-1 is a pseudogene locus. The length of the CDR3 is 18 residues. The CDR3 is CASTGRGRRLIHSYEQYF. Here the CDR3 DNA reads TGTGCCAGCACCGGGAGGGGCAGGCGGCTAATCCACTCCTACGAGCAGTACTTC.

The V gene is TRBV14, the J gene TRBJ1-2, with D perhaps TRBD1 (5 bases). Per the germline V gene, CDR1 is SGHDN and CDR2 is FVKESK. The CDR3 runs to 17 residues. Trimming took 1 base from V and 3 from J, leaving 18 bases between them. The CDR3 nucleotides are TGTGCCAGCAGCCAAGTTGTTCGGCGACAGTACGACTATGGCTACACCTTC. Amino acids: CASSQVVRRQYDYGYTF.

Comments on this clone: Germline and junction disagree at one end, which may indicate a read error. The rearrangement links TRBV7-7 to TRBJ2-1; 12 nucleotides match TRBD2. Germline values: CDR1 SSHAT, CDR2 FNYEAQ (reference sequence). The CDR3 has 12 residues. CDR3 sequence (DNA): TGTGCTAGCAGCCTAGCGGGAGGGATGCAGTTCTTC. This encodes CASSLAGGMQFF.

The genes are TRBV11-2 and TRBJ1-2; TRBD1 aligns across 7 bases. With 5 bases clipped from V and 1 base from J, the junction kept 16 bases outside the gene matches. CDR3 length: 18 amino acids. CDR1 is SGHAT and CDR2 is FQNNGV in the germline V gene. This CDR3 is CASSPGYRDSQFNYGYTF. CDR3 in DNA: TGTGCCAGCAGCCCCGGCTATCGGGACAGCCAGTTTAACTATGGCTACACCTTC.

V is TRBV5-8 and J is TRBJ1-4; D gene ambiguous. V gave up 1 base and J gave up 17 bases, with 9 bases separating them. Germline lookup yields CDR1 SGHTS and CDR2 YDEGEE. There are 10 residues in the CDR3. The CDR3 is CASSLTPVFF. CDR3 nucleotide sequence: TGTGCCAGCAGCTTGACCCCGGTATTTTTT.

The chain recombines TRBV7-2 with TRBJ2-7, with 9 bases aligning to TRBD1. The CDR3 is 14 residues long. The germline V gene has CDR1 SGHTA and CDR2 FQGNSA. V shed 4 bases and J 4 bases; nucleotides not matched to a gene: 5. The chain's CDR3 is CASSSGTGRYEQYF. CDR3 DNA sequence: TGTGCCAGCAGCTCCGGGACAGGGCGATACGAGCAGTACTTC.

The chain carries TRBV7-9 and TRBJ2-7; TRBD2 aligns across 14 bases. CDR1 and CDR2 from the germline V gene are SEHNR and FQNEAQ (reference sequence). Trimming cost V 4 bases and J 1 base; bases outside gene matches: 6. The CDR3 totals 17 residues. The CDR3 DNA follows: TGTGCCAGCAGCTCACCGGGACTAGCGGGAGTTTCCTACGAGCAGTACTTC. Protein: CASSSPGLAGVSYEQYF.

This chain joins TRBV6-5 and TRBJ2-2, with D maybe TRBD2 (6 bases). Germline V gene lookup returns CDR1 MNHEY and CDR2 SVGAGI. This CDR3 has 14 residues. Trimming stripped 5 bases from V and 10 bases from J, with 17 bases between. CDR3 residues: CASSKTSPGAELFF. CDR3 sequence (DNA): TGTGCCAGCAGTAAAACTAGCCCCGGGGCGGAGCTGTTTTTT.

Regarding this clone: At one end, the junction sequence differs from germline, possibly due to a read error. The V gene is TRBV28, the J gene TRBJ2-7; D is perhaps TRBD1 or TRBD2 (5 bases each). This CDR3 contains 12 residues. Per germline, CDR1 MDHEN and CDR2 SYDVKM. Here the CDR3 reads CASSSSGPPFVF. The CDR3 DNA is TGTGCCAGCAGTTCCTCGGGACCCCCCTTCGTCTTC.

The V call is TRBV11-2, the J call TRBJ2-7; D might be TRBD1 or TRBD2, each matching 6 bases. Germline V CDR1 and CDR2: SGHAT, FQNNGV. The CDR3 runs to 17 residues. V was trimmed by 1 base and J by 2 bases, leaving 18 bases between them. The CDR3 loop reads CASSLGGRGSRAYEQYF. The CDR3 DNA reads TGTGCCAGCAGCTTAGGGGGGCGGGGCAGTAGGGCCTACGAGCAGTACTTC.

The chain combines TRBV28 with TRBJ2-2; D is ambiguous. The germline gives CDR1 MDHEN, CDR2 SYDVKM. Trimming shortened V by 5 bases and J by 2 bases, and 9 bases separated the two germline ends. This CDR3 has 14 amino acids. Here the CDR3 DNA reads TGTGCCAGCAGTCCTGGGGTCAACACCGGGGAGCTGTTTTTT. This translates into CASSPGVNTGELFF. Supplemented by reference TRBV28 and TRBJ2-2, the full variable domain reads DVKVTQSSRYLVKRTGEKVFLECVQDMDHENMFWYRQDPGLGLRLIYFSYDVKMKEKGDIPEGYSVSREKKERFSLILESASTNQTSMYLCASSPGVNTGELFFGEGSRLTVL.

The genes are TRBV6-1 and TRBJ2-1; 10 bases agree with TRBD2. V gave up 6 bases and J gave up 6 bases; unmatched junction bases: 5. Germline V gives CDR1 MNHNS, CDR2 SASEGT. The length of the CDR3 is 14 residues. Here the CDR3 DNA reads TGTGCCAGCAGAACCGGGACTAGCGTCAATGAGCAGTTCTTC. It encodes CASRTGTSVNEQFF.

This chain links TRBV6-1 with TRBJ2-4, with D hard to call. V was trimmed by 6 bases and J by 0 bases, leaving 12 bases between them. Germline V gene lookup returns CDR1 MNHNS and CDR2 SASEGT. This CDR3 comprises 15 residues. CDR3 protein: CASSEQSLAKNIQYF. The CDR3, as DNA: TGTGCCAGCAGCGAACAAAGCCTAGCCAAAAACATTCAGTACTTC.

CDR3 DNA sequence: TGTGCCAGCAGCTTACGAGGCGAGGGAATGTGGACCGGGGAGCTGTTTTTT. Its protein is CASSLRGEGMWTGELFF. This chain links TRBV5-6 with TRBJ2-2; perhaps TRBD2 as D (5 bases). Germline lookup yields CDR1 SGHDT and CDR2 YYEEEE. V lost 2 bases to trimming and J lost 5 bases, with 19 bases between them. The CDR3 runs to 17 residues.

The V call is TRBV4-1, the J call TRBJ2-1; D unresolved. CDR3 length: 15 residues. Germline CDR1 MGHRA, CDR2 YSYEKL. V was cut by 4 bases and J by 7 bases, with 17 bases left in between. DNA of the CDR3: TGCGCCAGCAGCCTTGACCCCGTGGCCTTTAATGAGCAGTTCTTC. Translated, it gives CASSLDPVAFNEQFF.

The chain combines TRBV2 with TRBJ2-1; D may be TRBD1 (6 bases). The CDR3 has 13 residues. Germline V gene sequence: CDR1 SNHLY, CDR2 FYNNEI. With 8 bases removed from V and 7 bases from J, the gap between germline ends came to 15 bases. The CDR3 region has the DNA TGTGCCAGCTCACAGGGCCTGGGGAATGAGCAGTTCTTC. It yields the protein CASSQGLGNEQFF.

V gene TRBV6-1 combines with J gene TRBJ2-7; 7 bases are a match to TRBD2. From germline, CDR1 is MNHNS and CDR2 SASEGT. The J segment lost 2 bases and the V segment lost 4 bases, leaving 8 bases of the junction unmatched. The CDR3 is 15 amino acids. This chain's CDR3 is CASSGKRGGPYEQYF. CDR3 bases: TGTGCCAGCAGTGGGAAGAGGGGAGGGCCCTACGAGCAGTACTTC.

The rearrangement joins TRBV9 to TRBJ2-5, with 14 bases identical to TRBD2. V was clipped by 4 bases and J by 5 bases; unmatched bases: 10. The CDR3 spans 17 residues. Germline lookup yields CDR1 SGDLS and CDR2 YYNGEE. Here the CDR3 reads CASSPGTSGSLRETQYF. The CDR3 nucleotides are TGTGCCAGCAGCCCCGGGACTAGCGGGAGTCTTAGGGAGACCCAGTACTTC. The whole variable domain, remainder taken from reference TRBV9 and TRBJ2-5, is DSGVTQTPKHLITATGQRVTLRCSPRSGDLSVYWYQQSLDQGLQFLIQYYNGEERAKGNILERFSAQQFPDLHSELNLSSLELGDSALYFCASSPGTSGSLRETQYFGPGTRLLVL.

This clone was counted once. The genes are TRBV19 and TRBJ1-5, with TRBD1 identical over 8 bases. The CDR3 sequence is 13 residues long. V lost 4 bases and J lost 6; bases outside the gene matches: 2. CDR1 LNHDA and CDR2 SQIVND come from the germline V gene (reference sequence). Here the CDR3 reads CASSSRGRQPQHF. In DNA, the CDR3 is TGTGCCAGTAGTAGCAGGGGGCGTCAGCCCCAGCATTTT.

The rearrangement links TRBV18 to TRBJ1-2; 9 nucleotides match TRBD1. The CDR3 has 17 amino acids. Germline V gene sequence: CDR1 KGHSH, CDR2 LQKENI. V lost 2 bases and J lost 1; bases outside the gene matches: 8. In DNA form, the CDR3 reads TGTGCCAGCTCACCATTCCAAGGACAGGGGATTAACTATGGCTACACCTTC. It is translated as CASSPFQGQGINYGYTF.

The table lists this clone with a count of one. This sequence joins TRBV9 and TRBJ2-5; weak D call: TRBD1 (6 bases). Per germline, CDR1 SGDLS and CDR2 YYNGEE. CDR3 length: 14 residues. Trimming stripped 3 bases from V and 0 bases from J, with 9 bases between. CDR3 coding DNA: TGTGCCAGCAGCGGGGGACACTACCAAGAGACCCAGTACTTC. This sequence encodes CASSGGHYQETQYF.

The chain uses TRBV11-2 and TRBJ2-7; D may be TRBD1 (5 bases). This CDR3 has 14 amino acids. Looked up from germline, CDR1 is SGHAT and CDR2 is FQNNGV. V dropped 3 bases and J dropped 0 bases, with 9 bases sitting between them. DNA for the CDR3: TGTGCCAGCAGCTTGTCGGACACCTCCTACGAGCAGTACTTC. It translates to CASSLSDTSYEQYF.

This rearrangement joins TRBV28 to TRBJ1-5; 7 positions agree with TRBD1. This CDR3 comprises 15 residues. CDR1 MDHEN and CDR2 SYDVKM come from the germline V gene. With V trimmed by 8 bases and J by 3 bases, 10 bases remained unmatched. The chain's CDR3 is CASFFGTDSNQPQHF. In DNA form, the CDR3 reads TGTGCCAGCTTCTTTGGGACAGATTCCAATCAGCCCCAGCATTTT.

This clone was seen just once. The chain couples TRBV7-2 to TRBJ2-7; tentative D call: TRBD2 (6 bases). Germline CDR1 is SGHTA and CDR2 is FQGNSA. Trimming removed 5 bases at V and 2 bases at J, with 10 bases between. The length of the CDR3 is 13 residues. The CDR3 here is CASSRLGTYEQYF. DNA of the CDR3: TGTGCCAGCAGCCGACTAGGAACCTACGAGCAGTACTTC.

The chain couples TRBV19 to TRBJ2-5; D is undetermined. Trimming removed 7 bases at V and 5 bases at J, with 23 bases between. Germline V gives CDR1 LNHDA, CDR2 SQIVND (reference sequence). The CDR3 length is 16 residues. This CDR3 is CASTPSGGSLSETQYF. CDR3 coding DNA: TGTGCCAGTACCCCAAGTGGTGGCAGCCTCTCCGAGACCCAGTACTTC. Combining the CDR3 with reference TRBV19 and TRBJ2-5 gives the whole variable domain DGGITQSPKYLFRKEGQNVTLSCEQNLNHDAMYWYRQDPGQGLRLIYYSQIVNDFQKGDIAEGYSVSREKKESFPLTVTSAQKNPTAFYLCASTPSGGSLSETQYFGPGTRLLVL.

V is TRBV9 and J is TRBJ2-1, with D perhaps matching TRBD1 or TRBD2 (5 bases each). V lost 4 bases and J lost 6, with 17 bases in between. CDR3 size: 15 residues. CDR1 and CDR2 from the germline V gene are SGDLS and YYNGEE. The CDR3 protein is CASSTQSGRLNEQFF. The CDR3, as DNA: TGTGCCAGCAGCACACAATCGGGACGCCTCAATGAGCAGTTCTTC.